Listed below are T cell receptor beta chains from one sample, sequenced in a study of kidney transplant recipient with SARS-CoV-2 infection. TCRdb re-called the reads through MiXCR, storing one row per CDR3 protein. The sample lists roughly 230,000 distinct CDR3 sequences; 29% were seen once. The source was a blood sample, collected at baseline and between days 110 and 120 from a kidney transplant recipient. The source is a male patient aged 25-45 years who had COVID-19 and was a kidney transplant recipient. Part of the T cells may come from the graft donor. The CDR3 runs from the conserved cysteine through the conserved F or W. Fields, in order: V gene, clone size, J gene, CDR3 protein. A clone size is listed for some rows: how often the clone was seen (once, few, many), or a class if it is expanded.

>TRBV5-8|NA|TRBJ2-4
CVSSLEGLAKNIQYF
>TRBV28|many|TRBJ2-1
CASSRPGLAGDEQFF
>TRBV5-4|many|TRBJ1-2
CASKSGVPGKTYGYTF
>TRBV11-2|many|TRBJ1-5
CASSFGLRQYSNQPQHF
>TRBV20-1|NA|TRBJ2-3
CSARGAGGLTDTQYF
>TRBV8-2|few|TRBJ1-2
CGSALADSRKTYGYTF
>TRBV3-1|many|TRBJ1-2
CASSWVHTLRKTYGYTF
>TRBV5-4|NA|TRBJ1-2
CAGVSSVPGKTYGYTF
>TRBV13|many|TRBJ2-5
CASSSAGTGLETQYF
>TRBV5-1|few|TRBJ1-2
CASRVGSVRKTYGYTF
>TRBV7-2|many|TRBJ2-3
CASSLAGRTQYF
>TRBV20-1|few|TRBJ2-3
CSARDPQGVTDTQYF
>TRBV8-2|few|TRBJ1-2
CGSCDVDSRKTYGYTF
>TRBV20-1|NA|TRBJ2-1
CSAPKREGGEQFF
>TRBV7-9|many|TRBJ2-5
CASSLGRATDFQETQYF
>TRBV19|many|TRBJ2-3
CASSIGKASGRNTQYF
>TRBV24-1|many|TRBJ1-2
CATSEFDRAHGYTF
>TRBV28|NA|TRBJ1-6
CACSLSRGSSPLHF
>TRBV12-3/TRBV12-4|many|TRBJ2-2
CASTRDRGGELFF
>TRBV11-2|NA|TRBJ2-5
CASSLIRVAQETQYF
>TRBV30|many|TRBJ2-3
CAWSRGGTSTDTQYF
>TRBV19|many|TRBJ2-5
CASSMPTGGAEETQYF
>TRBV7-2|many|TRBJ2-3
CASSLALGVRTDTQYF
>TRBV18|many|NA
CASSPLARDGYTF
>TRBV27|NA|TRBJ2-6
CASTSYWKAVSGANVLTF
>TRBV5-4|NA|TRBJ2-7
CASSSGREGSYEQHF
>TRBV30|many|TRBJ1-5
CAWSRGGISNQPQHF
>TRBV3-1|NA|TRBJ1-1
CASSLNSPISIRTEAFF
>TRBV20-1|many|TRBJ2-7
CSARDPGQGSEQYF
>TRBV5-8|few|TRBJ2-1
CASSLGPAGGHHEQFF
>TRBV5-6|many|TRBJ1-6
CASSLEGGQGSSPLHF
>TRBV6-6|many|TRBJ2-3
CASSFTGAYTDTQYF
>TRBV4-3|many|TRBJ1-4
CASSQDLRFISNEKLFF
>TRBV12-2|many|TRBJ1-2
CASRVTGTPRKTYGYTF
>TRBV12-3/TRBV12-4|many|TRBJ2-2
CASSPGQGSTGELFF
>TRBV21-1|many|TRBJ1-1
CASSRYRVLNTEAFF
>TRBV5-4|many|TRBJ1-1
CASSPAGTSNTEAFF
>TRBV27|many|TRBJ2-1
CASSLRTGQGTSYNEQFF
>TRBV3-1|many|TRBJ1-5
CASSFEGRHHQPQHF
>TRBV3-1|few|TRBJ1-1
CASSTWSPISIRTEAFF
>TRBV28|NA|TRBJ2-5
CASNMRVSGKTQYF
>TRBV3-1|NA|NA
CASSRQGNQPQYF